Detailed here is one T cell receptor (beta chain). Compared with germline, one end of the junction differs, possibly owing to a read error. The data are from a study of tumor and adjacent non-tumor tissue in lung cancer. This CDR3 has 11 amino acids. CDR1 is SGHNT and CDR2 is YENEEA in the germline V gene. TCRbeta libraries were built with three rounds of nested PCR, modified from ARM-PCR. Each CDR3 protein gets one entry after TCRdb re-called the multiplex PCR reads with MiXCR. The sample gives roughly 140,000 distinct CDR3 sequences, approximately 70% of which show up once; 15% to 20% is in the top ten. The template was RNA from unsorted bulk tissue.

The TCR originated in a man between 60 and 75 years old with small cell lung cancer. The chain uses TRBV11-3 and TRBJ2-7, with D unresolved. The sequenced sample was lung tumor tissue. CDR3 amino acids: CASSNSHEHYF. The DNA of the CDR3 is TGTGCCAGCAGCAACTCCCACGAGCACTACTTC.